The 14 T cell receptor beta chains below all came from one sample that was sequenced in a study of blood T cell repertoires in COVID-19. Libraries were prepared by immunoSEQ multiplex PCR; TCRdb keeps only in-frame clonotypes and omits some of them. The profile covers 350,000 to 400,000 clones, with over 75% appearing a single time and about 3% taken by the ten largest. Sequenced: PBMCs or T cells enriched from blood (not recorded which). These receptors originate from a woman in her 30s who had recovered from COVID-19.

The CDR3 spells CASSLDRGQGYTF. The CDR3 nucleotides are TGCGCCAGCAGCCTAGACAGGGGTCAGGGCTACACCTTC. This rearrangement joins TRBV5-1 to TRBJ1-2; 8 nucleotides line up with TRBD1. CDR1 is SGHRS and CDR2 is YFSETQ in the germline V gene. V shed 4 bases, J shed 8 bases, and the junction held 7 bases outside the gene matches. This CDR3 has 13 residues. The variable domain in full, with the rest retrieved from reference TRBV5-1 and TRBJ1-2, is KAGVTQTPRYLIKTRGQQVTLSCSPISGHRSVSWYQQTPGQGLQFLFEYFSETQRNKGNFPGRFSGRQFSNSRSEMNVSTLELGDSALYLCASSLDRGQGYTFGSGTRLTVV.

The chain is built from TRBV5-1 and TRBJ2-1; D is perhaps TRBD1 (5 bases). Trimming took 3 bases from V and 5 from J, leaving 9 bases between them. Germline CDR1 and CDR2: SGHRS and YFSETQ. This CDR3 has 13 amino acids. The CDR3 DNA reads as TGCGCCAGCAGCTGGGTACAGGACAATGAGCAGTTCTTC. Its translation is CASSWVQDNEQFF.

The gene calls are TRBV7-2 and TRBJ2-1; TRBD2 agrees at 14 bases. The V and J ends lost 6 bases and 9 bases, in that order; junction bases with no gene match: 4. Germline CDR1 SGHTA, CDR2 FQGNSA. The CDR3 sequence is 14 residues long. This chain's CDR3 is CASRLTSGRAEQFF. DNA for the CDR3: TGTGCCAGCAGATTGACTAGCGGGAGGGCTGAGCAGTTCTTC.

The chain is built from TRBV28 and TRBJ2-3; possible D gene TRBD2, 6 bases. This CDR3 contains 11 residues. Germline loops: CDR1 MDHEN, CDR2 SYDVKM. The ends were cut back, 6 bases at V and 10 bases at J, with 11 bases in the middle. The CDR3 loop is CASSETRAQYF. The CDR3 coding sequence is TGTGCCAGCAGCGAGACTAGGGCGCAGTATTTT. The entire variable domain, with the rest obtained from reference TRBV28 and TRBJ2-3, is as follows: DVKVTQSSRYLVKRTGEKVFLECVQDMDHENMFWYRQDPGLGLRLIYFSYDVKMKEKGDIPEGYSVSREKKERFSLILESASTNQTSMYLCASSETRAQYFGPGTRLTVL.

The chain has TRBV23-1 and TRBJ2-5, with D tentatively TRBD2 (6 bases). TRBV23-1 is filed as an ORF, its function uncertain. Trimming removed 0 bases at V and 5 bases at J, with 10 bases between. This CDR3 contains 14 residues. CDR3 sequence: CASSQSLGRETQYF. Here the CDR3 DNA reads TGCGCCAGCAGTCAATCTCTAGGGAGGGAGACCCAGTACTTC.

This sequence joins TRBV30 and TRBJ1-2; 8 bases align to TRBD1. J gave up 8 bases and V 2 bases, and 13 bases lay outside the gene matches. CDR1 and CDR2 from the germline V gene are GTSNPN and SVGIG (reference sequence). There are 15 residues in the CDR3. This chain's CDR3 is CAWSSGYRGNRGYTF. The CDR3 DNA reads TGTGCCTGGAGTTCCGGTTACAGGGGGAATAGGGGCTACACCTTC.

This chain connects TRBV12-3 or TRBV12-4 to TRBJ1-5; D is possibly TRBD1 (5 bases). The CDR3 runs to 12 residues. V lost 8 bases, J lost 4 bases, and 9 bases lay in between. CDR3 sequence reads: CASDSRNQPQHF. The CDR3 DNA reads TGTGCCAGCGACAGCCGGAATCAGCCCCAGCATTTT.

V is TRBV4-2 and J is TRBJ1-5; D is unclear. The CDR3 spans 19 residues. The germline gives CDR1 LGHNA, CDR2 YNFKEQ. The V end lost 3 bases, the J end lost 2 bases, and 23 bases lay between the germline ends. The CDR3 DNA sequence: TGTGCCAGCAGCCAGATCCCCCTGTCCCGGGAGGGAGGCAATCAGCCCCAGCATTTT. Translated: CASSQIPLSREGGNQPQHF.

The gene calls are TRBV28 and TRBJ2-7; 9 bases agree with TRBD1. Losses at the gene ends were 5 bases for V and 2 bases for J; bases not matched to a gene: 7. CDR1 MDHEN and CDR2 SYDVKM come from the germline V gene. The CDR3 has 15 residues. CDR3 coding DNA: TGTGCCAGCAGTCCCCAAGGACAGGGGACCTACGAGCAGTACTTC. Translating gives CASSPQGQGTYEQYF.

The chain links TRBV14 to TRBJ2-7; D is perhaps TRBD1 (5 bases). The CDR3 length is 16 residues. The V gene's germline CDR1 is SGHDN and CDR2 FVKESK. Deletions cut 4 bases from V and 1 base from J, with 17 bases between. Here the CDR3 DNA reads TGTGCCAGCAGCCCCCTTGGGGCGGCTTCGTCCTACGAGCAGTACTTC. This sequence encodes CASSPLGAASSYEQYF.

This clone occurred once. The V gene is TRBV5-1, the J gene TRBJ2-7, with 10 bases aligning to TRBD1. Germline V gene lookup returns CDR1 SGHRS and CDR2 YFSETQ. The CDR3 loop spans 15 amino acids. V trimming: 0 bases; J trimming: 5 bases; junction bases outside the gene matches: 5. Here the CDR3 reads CASSLGQGAGDEQYF. CDR3 sequence (DNA): TGCGCCAGCAGCTTGGGACAGGGGGCCGGGGACGAGCAGTACTTC.

The V and J genes are TRBV11-2 and TRBJ2-1, with 7 bases that match TRBD2. Germline V gives CDR1 SGHAT, CDR2 FQNNGV. Trimming at V came to 0 bases and at J to 6 bases, leaving 5 bases not matched to a gene. The CDR3 extends over 15 amino acids. CDR3 loop: CASSLDAGVTNEQFF. For the CDR3, the DNA is TGTGCCAGCAGCTTAGACGCGGGAGTGACCAATGAGCAGTTCTTC. Drawing the rest from reference TRBV11-2 and TRBJ2-1, the complete variable domain is EAGVAQSPRYKIIEKRQSVAFWCNPISGHATLYWYQQILGQGPKLLIQFQNNGVVDDSQLPKDRFSAERLKGVDSTLKIQPAKLEDSAVYLCASSLDAGVTNEQFFGPGTRLTVL.

The chain has TRBV5-1 and TRBJ2-7, with TRBD1 matching 8 bases. The germline CDR1 and CDR2 sequences are SGHRS and YFSETQ. V trimming: 4 bases; J trimming: 0 bases; junction bases outside the gene matches: 9. CDR3 length: 16 residues. CDR3 loop: CASSLGSGQGSYEQYF. In nucleotides, the CDR3 is TGCGCCAGCAGCCTAGGCTCTGGACAGGGCTCCTACGAGCAGTACTTC.

The gene calls are TRBV5-1 and TRBJ2-3; TRBD1 matches at 8 bases. The V segment lost 4 bases and the J segment 1 base; nucleotides outside the gene matches: 2. This CDR3 has 14 amino acids. Germline V lookup: CDR1 SGHRS, CDR2 YFSETQ. This CDR3 reads CASSGQGGTDTQYF. The CDR3 region has the DNA TGCGCCAGCAGCGGACAGGGAGGCACAGATACGCAGTATTTT.